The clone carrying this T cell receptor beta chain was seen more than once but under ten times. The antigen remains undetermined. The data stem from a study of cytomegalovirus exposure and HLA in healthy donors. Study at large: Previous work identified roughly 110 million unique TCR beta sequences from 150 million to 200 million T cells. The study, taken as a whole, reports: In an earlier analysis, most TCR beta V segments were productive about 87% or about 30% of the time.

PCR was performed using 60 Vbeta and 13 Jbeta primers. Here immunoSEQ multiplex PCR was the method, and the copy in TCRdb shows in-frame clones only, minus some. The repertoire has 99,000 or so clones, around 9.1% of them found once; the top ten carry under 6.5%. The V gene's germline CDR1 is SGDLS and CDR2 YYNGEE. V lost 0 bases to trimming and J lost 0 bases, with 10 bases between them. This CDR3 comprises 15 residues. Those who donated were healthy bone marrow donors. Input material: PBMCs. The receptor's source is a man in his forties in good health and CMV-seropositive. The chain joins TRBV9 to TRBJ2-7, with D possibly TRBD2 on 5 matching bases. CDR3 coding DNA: TGTGCCAGCAGCGTAGGAGGGATTAGCTCCTACGAGCAGTACTTC. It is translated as CASSVGGISSYEQYF.